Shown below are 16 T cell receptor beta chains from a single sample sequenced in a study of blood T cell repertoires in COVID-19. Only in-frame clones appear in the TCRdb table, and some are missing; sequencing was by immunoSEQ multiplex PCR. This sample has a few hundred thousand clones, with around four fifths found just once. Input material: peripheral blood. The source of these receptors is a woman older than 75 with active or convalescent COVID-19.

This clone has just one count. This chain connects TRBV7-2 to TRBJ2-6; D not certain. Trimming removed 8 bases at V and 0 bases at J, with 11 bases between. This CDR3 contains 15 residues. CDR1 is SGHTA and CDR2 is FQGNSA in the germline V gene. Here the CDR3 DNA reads TGTGCCAGCGGAACAGCCAGCTCTGGGGCCAACGTCCTGACTTTC. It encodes CASGTASSGANVLTF.

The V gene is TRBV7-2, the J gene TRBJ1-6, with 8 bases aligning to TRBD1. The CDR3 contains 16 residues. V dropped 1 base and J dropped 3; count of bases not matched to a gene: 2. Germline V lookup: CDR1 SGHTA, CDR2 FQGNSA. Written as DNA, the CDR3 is TGTGCCAGCAGCTTAGGGACAGGGAGCTATAATTCACCCCTCCACTTT. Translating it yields CASSLGTGSYNSPLHF. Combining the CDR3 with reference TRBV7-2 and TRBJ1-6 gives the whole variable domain GAGVSQSPSNKVTEKGKDVELRCDPISGHTALYWYRQSLGQGLEFLIYFQGNSAPDKSGLPSDRFSAERTGGSVSTLTIQRTQQEDSAVYLCASSLGTGSYNSPLHFGNGTRLTVT.

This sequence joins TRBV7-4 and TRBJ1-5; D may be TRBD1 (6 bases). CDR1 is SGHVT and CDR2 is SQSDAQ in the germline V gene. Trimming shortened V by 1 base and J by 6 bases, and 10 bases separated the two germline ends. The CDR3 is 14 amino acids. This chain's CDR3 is CASSLGGGSQPQHF. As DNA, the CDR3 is TGTGCCAGCAGCTTAGGTGGGGGCAGTCAGCCCCAGCATTTT.

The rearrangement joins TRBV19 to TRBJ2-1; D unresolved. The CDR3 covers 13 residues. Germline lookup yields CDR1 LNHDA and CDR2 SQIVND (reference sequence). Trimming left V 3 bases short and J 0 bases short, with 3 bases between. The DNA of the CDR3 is TGTGCCAGTAGTATTAGCTCCTACAATGAGCAGTTCTTC. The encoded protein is CASSISSYNEQFF. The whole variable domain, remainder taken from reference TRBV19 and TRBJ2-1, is DGGITQSPKYLFRKEGQNVTLSCEQNLNHDAMYWYRQDPGQGLRLIYYSQIVNDFQKGDIAEGYSVSREKKESFPLTVTSAQKNPTAFYLCASSISSYNEQFFGPGTRLTVL.

In nucleotides, the CDR3 is TGTGCCAGCAGCTTAGTCCCGGAGTACGAGCAGTACTTC. Translated: CASSLVPEYEQYF. The J gene is TRBJ2-7, the V gene TRBV7-9; D unresolved. The CDR3 runs 13 residues. The V end was cut by 1 base, the J end by 4 bases, with 8 bases between. Germline loops: CDR1 SEHNR, CDR2 FQNEAQ (reference sequence).

CDR3 DNA: TGTGCCAGCAGTTACAGGGGCGGGGGGCCAGACAATGAGCAGTTCTTC. Protein product: CASSYRGGGPDNEQFF. V is TRBV6-2 or TRBV6-3 and J is TRBJ2-1; 8 bases align to TRBD2. CDR1 and CDR2 from the germline V gene are MNHEY and SVGEGT. V lost 2 bases, J lost 5 bases, and 8 bases stayed unmatched. The CDR3 contains 16 residues.

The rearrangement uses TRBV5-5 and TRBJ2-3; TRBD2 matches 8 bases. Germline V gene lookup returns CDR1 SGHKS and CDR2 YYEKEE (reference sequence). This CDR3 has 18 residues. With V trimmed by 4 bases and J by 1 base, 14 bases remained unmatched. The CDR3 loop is CASSRPRGDARRTDTQYF. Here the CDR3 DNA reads TGTGCCAGCAGCAGACCGCGGGGGGATGCCAGACGCACAGATACGCAGTATTTT.

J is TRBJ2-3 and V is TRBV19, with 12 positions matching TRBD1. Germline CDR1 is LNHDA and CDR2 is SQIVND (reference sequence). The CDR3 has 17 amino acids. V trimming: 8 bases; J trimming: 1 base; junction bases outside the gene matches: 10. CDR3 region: CASGTGGLRFGTDTQYF. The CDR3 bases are TGTGCCAGTGGGACAGGGGGCCTTAGATTCGGCACAGATACGCAGTATTTT. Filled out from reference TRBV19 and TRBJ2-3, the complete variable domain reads DGGITQSPKYLFRKEGQNVTLSCEQNLNHDAMYWYRQDPGQGLRLIYYSQIVNDFQKGDIAEGYSVSREKKESFPLTVTSAQKNPTAFYLCASGTGGLRFGTDTQYFGPGTRLTVL.

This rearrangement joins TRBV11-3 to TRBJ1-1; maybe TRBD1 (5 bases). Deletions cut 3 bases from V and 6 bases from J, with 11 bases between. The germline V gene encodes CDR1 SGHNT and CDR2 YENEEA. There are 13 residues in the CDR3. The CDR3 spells CASSFNRQAEAFF. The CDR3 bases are TGTGCCAGCAGCTTTAACAGGCAGGCTGAAGCTTTCTTT.

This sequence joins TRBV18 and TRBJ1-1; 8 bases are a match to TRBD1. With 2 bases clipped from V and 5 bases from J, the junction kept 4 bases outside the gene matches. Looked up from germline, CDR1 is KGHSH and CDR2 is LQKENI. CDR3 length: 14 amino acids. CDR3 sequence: CASSPERTGTEAFF. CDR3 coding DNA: TGTGCCAGCTCACCAGAACGGACAGGGACTGAAGCTTTCTTT.

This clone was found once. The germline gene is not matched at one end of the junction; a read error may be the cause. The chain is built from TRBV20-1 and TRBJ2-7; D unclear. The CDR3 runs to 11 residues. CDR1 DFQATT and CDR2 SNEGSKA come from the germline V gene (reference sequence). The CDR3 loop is CSAPHPHYTVF. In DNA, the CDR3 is TGCAGTGCTCCTCACCCACATTACACAGTTTTC.

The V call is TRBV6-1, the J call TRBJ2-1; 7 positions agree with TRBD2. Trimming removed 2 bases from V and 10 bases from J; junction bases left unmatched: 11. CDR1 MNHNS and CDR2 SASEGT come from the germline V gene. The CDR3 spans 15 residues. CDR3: CASSEYAGAFSEQFF. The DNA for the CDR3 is TGTGCCAGCAGTGAATATGCGGGAGCATTTTCGGAGCAGTTCTTC.

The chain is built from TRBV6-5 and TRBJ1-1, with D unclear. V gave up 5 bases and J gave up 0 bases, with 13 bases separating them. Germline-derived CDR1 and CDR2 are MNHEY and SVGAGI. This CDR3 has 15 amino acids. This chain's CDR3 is CASSPSTTMNTEAFF. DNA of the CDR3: TGTGCCAGCAGTCCATCGACAACCATGAACACTGAAGCTTTCTTT.

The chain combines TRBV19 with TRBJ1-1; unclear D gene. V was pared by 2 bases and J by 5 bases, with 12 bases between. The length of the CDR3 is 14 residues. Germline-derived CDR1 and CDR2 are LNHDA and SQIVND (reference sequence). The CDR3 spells CASSISVVVTEAFF. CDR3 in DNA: TGTGCCAGTAGTATATCAGTCGTGGTGACTGAAGCTTTCTTT.

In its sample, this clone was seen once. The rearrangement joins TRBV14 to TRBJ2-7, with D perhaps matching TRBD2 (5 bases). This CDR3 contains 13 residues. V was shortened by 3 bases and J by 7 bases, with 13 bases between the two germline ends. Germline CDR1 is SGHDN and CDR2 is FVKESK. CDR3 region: CASSHDYLGEQYF. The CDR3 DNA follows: TGTGCCAGCAGCCACGACTACCTCGGAGAGCAGTACTTC.

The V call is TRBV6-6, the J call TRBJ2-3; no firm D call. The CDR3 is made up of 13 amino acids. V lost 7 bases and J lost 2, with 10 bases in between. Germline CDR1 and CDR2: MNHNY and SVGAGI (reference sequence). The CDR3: CASTGSYTDTQYF. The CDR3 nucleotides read TGTGCCAGCACAGGCAGCTACACAGATACGCAGTATTTT.